Detailed here is one T cell receptor (beta chain). The antigen is undetermined. For the second PCR, which ran for roughly 7 to 11 cycles, a sample-barcoded 5' primer and a J-beta primer mix were used. Every individual sample yielded 2.5 million or more paired-end reads (each containing CDR3). TCRdb fed the 5' RACE reads into MiXCR, producing one record per CDR3 protein. The repertoire holds fewer than 750,000 distinct CDR3 sequences, with over 40% as singletons. These data are taken from a study of blood T cells in healthy people across ages. Study-level findings and limits: Naive T cell percentage by flow cytometry tracked strongly with beta diversity.

Germline V gives CDR1 SGDLS, CDR2 YYNGEE. Trimming stripped 4 bases from V and 0 bases from J, with 7 bases between. CDR3 length: 13 amino acids. Specimen: blood. This rearrangement joins TRBV9 to TRBJ1-2; no firm D call. The clonotype originates from a woman of 80 years or more in good health. The CDR3 here is CASSRTTNYGYTF. Written as DNA, the CDR3 is TGTGCCAGCAGCCGGACGACTAACTATGGCTACACCTTC.